The sequence of this T cell receptor beta chain was determined in a study of blood T cell repertoires in COVID-19. At the level of the study: Samples representing acute and convalescent COVID-19 were sourced from the United States, Italy and Spain. In each case, the material was cDNA or gDNA derived from T cells, B-cell-depleted T cells, or PBMCs.

In the original processing: Amplification from reference gene primers served as the basis for estimated nucleated cell counts. TCRdb keeps only in-frame clones here, not all; method: immunoSEQ multiplex PCR. Clone size and V and J calls were adopted from that table, with D and trimming inferred from the DNA. The table lists roughly 200,000 clones, about nine tenths of them singletons. The CDR3 is 16 amino acids. With 0 bases clipped from V and 7 bases from J, the junction kept 7 bases outside the gene matches. The germline V gene has CDR1 SGHTA and CDR2 FQGTGA. The receptor was isolated from a man aged 18 to 30 with active or convalescent COVID-19. Sequenced input: peripheral blood. The chain combines TRBV7-3 with TRBJ2-2; 8 nucleotides align to TRBD1. The CDR3 region is CASSLTYRGNGGELFF. The CDR3 nucleotides are TGTGCCAGCAGCTTAACATACAGGGGGAACGGCGGGGAGCTGTTTTTT.